Listed here are 9 T cell receptor beta chains from one sample, sequenced in a study of T cell repertoires in cytomegalovirus infection. No cognate antigen is known for these TCRs. In TCRdb, the reads were re-called with MiXCR into one record per CDR3 protein. Of around 770,000 distinct CDR3 sequences detected, just under 30% appear once; the ten largest clones hold 10% to 15%. The starting material was cultured CD8+ T cells from PBMCs, obtained from culture after CMV antigen stimulation. These receptors originate from a human donor in good health (CMV status not recorded). Some clones in this sample may be carry-over from other donors' samples.

J is TRBJ2-2 and V is TRBV9; D is uncertain. CDR1 and CDR2 from the germline V gene are SGDLS and YYNGEE. V dropped 4 bases and J dropped 10 bases, with 14 bases sitting between them. The CDR3 has 13 amino acids. For the CDR3, the DNA is TGTGCCAGCAGCCCCGCTAATCCTGCGGAGCTGTTTTTT. It encodes CASSPANPAELFF.

This sequence joins TRBV7-3 and TRBJ2-1; the match to TRBD2 covers 8 bases. Per germline, CDR1 SGHTA and CDR2 FQGTGA. Germline trimming cut 5 bases from V and 4 bases from J; bases unmatched to any gene: 10. The CDR3 has 16 residues. The CDR3 here is CASSHDTSGDYNEQFF. The CDR3 nucleotides read TGTGCCAGCAGCCACGATACTAGCGGAGATTACAATGAGCAGTTCTTC.

This clonotype was detected a few times. V usage is TRBV7-9 and J usage is TRBJ2-7, with D possibly called TRBD1 or TRBD2 (5 bases each). Looked up from germline, CDR1 is SEHNR and CDR2 is FQNEAQ (reference sequence). With 3 bases removed from V and 4 bases from J, the gap between germline ends came to 13 bases. This CDR3 is built from 14 residues. CDR3 sequence: CASSFSGRPYEQYF. DNA of the CDR3: TGTGCCAGCAGCTTCTCGGGACGGCCTTACGAGCAGTACTTC.

This chain uses TRBV20-1 with TRBJ1-5, with 7 bases lining up with TRBD1. CDR3 length: 15 residues. The ends lost 5 bases at V and 4 bases at J; junction bases unmatched: 11. From germline, CDR1 is DFQATT and CDR2 SNEGSKA (reference sequence). CDR3: CSASRGVGVNQPQHF. The CDR3 bases are TGCAGTGCTTCCAGGGGGGTAGGAGTTAATCAGCCCCAGCATTTT.

The chain has TRBV4-3 and TRBJ1-1; D call uncertain. CDR1 LGHNA and CDR2 YSLEER come from the germline V gene. The CDR3 spans 13 residues. The V and J ends lost 0 bases and 2 bases respectively, with 4 bases between them. The chain's CDR3 is CASSQDINTEAFF. CDR3 coding DNA: TGCGCCAGCAGCCAAGATATAAACACTGAAGCTTTCTTT.

This clonotype showed up just a few times. This chain connects TRBV6-5 to TRBJ2-1, with TRBD2 matching 8 bases. The V segment lost 6 bases and the J segment 5 bases; nucleotides outside the gene matches: 9. Per germline, CDR1 MNHEY and CDR2 SVGAGI. There are 15 residues in the CDR3. CDR3 DNA: TGTGCCAGCAGCCTCGGGGGGGGGGACCACAATGAGCAGTTCTTC. Protein: CASSLGGGDHNEQFF.

This clonotype was counted once. The chain employs TRBV2 and TRBJ1-5; the D gene is possibly TRBD1 (5 bases). Germline V CDR1 and CDR2: SNHLY, FYNNEI. V was trimmed by 5 bases and J by 0 bases, leaving 11 bases between them. This CDR3 is 15 amino acids long. CDR3 sequence (DNA): TGTGCCAGCAGTTCACAGGACGATAGCAATCAGCCCCAGCATTTT. It encodes CASSSQDDSNQPQHF. The variable domain in full, with the rest retrieved from reference TRBV2 and TRBJ1-5, is EPEVTQTPSHQVTQMGQEVILRCVPISNHLYFYWYRQILGQKVEFLVSFYNNEISEKSEIFDDQFSVERPDGSNFTLKIRSTKLEDSAMYFCASSSQDDSNQPQHFGDGTRLSIL.

The chain recombines TRBV19 with TRBJ2-2, with a weak D call TRBD1 (5 bases). This CDR3 region has 14 residues. Deletions cut 3 bases from V and 4 bases from J, with 9 bases between. Looked up from germline, CDR1 is LNHDA and CDR2 is SQIVND (reference sequence). The CDR3 DNA reads as TGTGCCAGTAGTATCGAAGGGGTCACCGGGGAGCTGTTTTTT. Protein: CASSIEGVTGELFF.

Remarks on this clonotype: The germline gene is not matched at one end of the junction; a read error may be the cause. The V and J genes are TRBV29-1 and TRBJ1-2; 7 bases map to TRBD1. The CDR3 runs 11 residues. Germline CDR1 and CDR2: SQVTM and ANQGSEA. The CDR3 sequence is CSVDIQGYKIF. CDR3 DNA: TGCAGCGTTGATATACAGGGGTATAAAATCTTC.